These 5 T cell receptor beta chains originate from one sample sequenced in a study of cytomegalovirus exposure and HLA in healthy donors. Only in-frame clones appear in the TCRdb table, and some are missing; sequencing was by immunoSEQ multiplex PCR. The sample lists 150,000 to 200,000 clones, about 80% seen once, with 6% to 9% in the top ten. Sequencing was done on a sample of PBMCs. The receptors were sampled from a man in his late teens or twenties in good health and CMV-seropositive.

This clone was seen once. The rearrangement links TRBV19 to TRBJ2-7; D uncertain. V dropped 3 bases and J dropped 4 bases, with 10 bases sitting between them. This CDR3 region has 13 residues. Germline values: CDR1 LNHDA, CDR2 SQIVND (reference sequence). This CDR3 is CASSMSRSYEQYF. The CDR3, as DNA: TGTGCCAGTAGTATGTCCAGGTCGTACGAGCAGTACTTC.

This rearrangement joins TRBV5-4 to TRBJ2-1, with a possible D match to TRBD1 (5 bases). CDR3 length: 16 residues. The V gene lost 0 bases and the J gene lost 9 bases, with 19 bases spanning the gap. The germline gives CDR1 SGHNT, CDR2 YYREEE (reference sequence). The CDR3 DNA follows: TGTGCCAGCAGCTTGGCCCTGGCGGTGGGTCAGGGTGAGCAGTTCTTC. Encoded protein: CASSLALAVGQGEQFF.

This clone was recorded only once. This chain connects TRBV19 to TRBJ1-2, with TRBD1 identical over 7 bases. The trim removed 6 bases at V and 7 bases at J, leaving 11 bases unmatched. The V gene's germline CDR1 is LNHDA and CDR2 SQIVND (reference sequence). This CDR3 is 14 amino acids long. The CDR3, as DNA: TGTGCCAGTAGCCCAACAGGGGTCCTCCGTGGCTACACCTTC. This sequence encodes CASSPTGVLRGYTF.

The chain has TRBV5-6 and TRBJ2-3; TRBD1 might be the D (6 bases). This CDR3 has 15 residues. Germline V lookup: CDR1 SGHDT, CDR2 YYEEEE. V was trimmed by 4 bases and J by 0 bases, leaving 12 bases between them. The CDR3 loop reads CASSPRQESTDTQYF. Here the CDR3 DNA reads TGTGCCAGCAGCCCACGACAGGAGAGCACAGATACGCAGTATTTT.

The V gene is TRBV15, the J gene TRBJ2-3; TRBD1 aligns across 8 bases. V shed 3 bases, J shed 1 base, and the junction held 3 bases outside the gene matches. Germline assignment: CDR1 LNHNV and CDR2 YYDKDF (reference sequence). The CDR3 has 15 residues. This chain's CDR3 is CATSSRTGRTDTQYF. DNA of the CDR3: TGTGCCACCAGCAGTCGGACAGGGCGCACAGATACGCAGTATTTT.